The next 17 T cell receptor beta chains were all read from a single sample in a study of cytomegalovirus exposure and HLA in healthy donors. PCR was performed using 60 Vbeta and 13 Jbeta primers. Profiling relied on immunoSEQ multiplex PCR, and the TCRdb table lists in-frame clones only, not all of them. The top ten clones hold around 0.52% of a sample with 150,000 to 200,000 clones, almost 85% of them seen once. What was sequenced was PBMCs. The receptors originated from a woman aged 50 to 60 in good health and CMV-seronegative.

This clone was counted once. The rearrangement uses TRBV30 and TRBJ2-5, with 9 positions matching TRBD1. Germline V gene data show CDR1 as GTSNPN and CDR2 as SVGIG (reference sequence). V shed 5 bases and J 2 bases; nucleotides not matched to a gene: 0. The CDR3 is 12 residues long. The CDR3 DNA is TGTGCCTGGGACAGGGGGCAAGAGACCCAGTACTTC. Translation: CAWDRGQETQYF.

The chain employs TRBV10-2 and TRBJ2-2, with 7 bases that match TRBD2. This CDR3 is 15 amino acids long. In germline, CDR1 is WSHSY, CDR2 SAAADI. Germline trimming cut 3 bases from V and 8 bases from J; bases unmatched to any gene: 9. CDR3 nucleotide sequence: TGCGCCAGCAGTGAACCCGGACTAGATTCGGGGGAGCTGTTTTTT. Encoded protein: CASSEPGLDSGELFF.

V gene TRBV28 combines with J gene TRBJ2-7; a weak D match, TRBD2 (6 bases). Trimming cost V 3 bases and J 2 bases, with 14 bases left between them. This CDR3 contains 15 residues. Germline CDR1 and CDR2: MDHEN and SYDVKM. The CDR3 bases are TGTGCCAGCAGTTTTATCGGCGGGGATGCCTACGAGCAGTACTTC. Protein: CASSFIGGDAYEQYF.

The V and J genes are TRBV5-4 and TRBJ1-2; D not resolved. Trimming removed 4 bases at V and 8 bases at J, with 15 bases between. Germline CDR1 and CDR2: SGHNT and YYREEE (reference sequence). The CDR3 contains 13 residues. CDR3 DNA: TGTGCCAGCAGCGGAAGAATCAGGCTCGGCTACACCTTC. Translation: CASSGRIRLGYTF.

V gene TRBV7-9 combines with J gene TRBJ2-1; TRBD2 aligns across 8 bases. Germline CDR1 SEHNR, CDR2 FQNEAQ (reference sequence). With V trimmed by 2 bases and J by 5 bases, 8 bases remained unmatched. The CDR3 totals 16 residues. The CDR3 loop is CASSLRGGRHHNEQFF. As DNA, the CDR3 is TGTGCCAGCAGCTTAAGGGGCGGGAGGCACCACAATGAGCAGTTCTTC.

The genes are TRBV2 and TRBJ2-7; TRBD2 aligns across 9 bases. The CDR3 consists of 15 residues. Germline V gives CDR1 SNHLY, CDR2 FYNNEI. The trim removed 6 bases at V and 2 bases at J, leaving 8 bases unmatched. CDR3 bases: TGTGCCAGCAGCCCGAAAGGACTAGCGACCTACGAGCAGTACTTC. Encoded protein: CASSPKGLATYEQYF.

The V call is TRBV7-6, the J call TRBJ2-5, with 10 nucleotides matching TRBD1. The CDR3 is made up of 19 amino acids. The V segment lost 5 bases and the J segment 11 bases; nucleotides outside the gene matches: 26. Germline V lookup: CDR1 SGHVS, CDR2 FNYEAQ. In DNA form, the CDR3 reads TGTGCCAGCAGCCCCCACCCGCGACGAACCGACAGGGGGCCTCAGGAGCAGTACTTC. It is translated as CASSPHPRRTDRGPQEQYF.

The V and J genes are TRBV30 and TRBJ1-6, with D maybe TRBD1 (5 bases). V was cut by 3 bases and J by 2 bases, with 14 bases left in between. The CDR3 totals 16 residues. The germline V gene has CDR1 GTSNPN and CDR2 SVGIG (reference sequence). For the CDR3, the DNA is TGTGCCTGGAGCCGCCGGGGGTCGACCTATAATTCACCCCTCCACTTT. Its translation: CAWSRRGSTYNSPLHF.

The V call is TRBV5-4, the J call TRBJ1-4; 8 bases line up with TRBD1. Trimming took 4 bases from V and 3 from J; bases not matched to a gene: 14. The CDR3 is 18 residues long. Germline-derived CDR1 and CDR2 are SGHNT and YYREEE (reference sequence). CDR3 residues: CASSEGTGTHAANEKLFF. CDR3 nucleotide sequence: TGTGCCAGCAGCGAAGGGACAGGCACACACGCGGCTAATGAAAAACTGTTTTTT.

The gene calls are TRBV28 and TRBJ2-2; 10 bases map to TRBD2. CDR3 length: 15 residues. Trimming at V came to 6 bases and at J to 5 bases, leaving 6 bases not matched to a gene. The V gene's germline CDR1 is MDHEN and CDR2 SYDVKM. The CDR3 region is CASRASSGGTGELFF. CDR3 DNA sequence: TGTGCCAGCAGGGCCTCTAGCGGGGGTACCGGGGAGCTGTTTTTT.

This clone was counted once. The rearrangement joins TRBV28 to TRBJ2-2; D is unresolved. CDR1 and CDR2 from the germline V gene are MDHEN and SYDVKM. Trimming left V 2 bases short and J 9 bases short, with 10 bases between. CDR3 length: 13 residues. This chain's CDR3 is CASSLPAVRELFF. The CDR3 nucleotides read TGTGCCAGCAGTTTACCGGCGGTGCGGGAGCTGTTTTTT.

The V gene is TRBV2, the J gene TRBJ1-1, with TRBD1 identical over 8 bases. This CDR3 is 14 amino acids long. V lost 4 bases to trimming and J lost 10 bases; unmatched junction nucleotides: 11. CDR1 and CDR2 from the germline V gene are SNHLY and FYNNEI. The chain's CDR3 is CASSVGTGGPSAFF. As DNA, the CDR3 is TGTGCCAGCAGTGTCGGGACAGGAGGGCCATCAGCTTTCTTT.

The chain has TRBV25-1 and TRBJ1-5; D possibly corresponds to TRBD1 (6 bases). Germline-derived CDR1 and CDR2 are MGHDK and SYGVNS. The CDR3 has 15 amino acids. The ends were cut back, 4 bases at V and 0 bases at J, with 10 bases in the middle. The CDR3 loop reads CASSGGQYSNQPQHF. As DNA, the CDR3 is TGTGCCAGCAGTGGGGGACAATATAGCAATCAGCCCCAGCATTTT.

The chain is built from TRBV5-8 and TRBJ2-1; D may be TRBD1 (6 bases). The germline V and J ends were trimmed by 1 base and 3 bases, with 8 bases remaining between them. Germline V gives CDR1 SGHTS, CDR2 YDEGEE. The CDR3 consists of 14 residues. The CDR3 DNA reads TGTGCCAGCAGCTTGCCCAGGGGCTACAATGAGCAGTTCTTC. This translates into CASSLPRGYNEQFF.

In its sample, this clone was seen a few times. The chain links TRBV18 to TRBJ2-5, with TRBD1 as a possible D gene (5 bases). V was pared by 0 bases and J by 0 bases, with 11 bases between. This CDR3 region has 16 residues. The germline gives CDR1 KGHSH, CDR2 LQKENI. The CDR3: CASSPPQRQHQETQYF. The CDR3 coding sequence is TGTGCCAGCTCACCACCGCAGAGACAGCACCAAGAGACCCAGTACTTC.

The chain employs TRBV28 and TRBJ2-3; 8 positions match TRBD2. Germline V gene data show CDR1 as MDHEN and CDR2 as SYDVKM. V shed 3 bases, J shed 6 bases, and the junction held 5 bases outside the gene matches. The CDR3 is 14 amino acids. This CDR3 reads CASSFREGTDTQYF. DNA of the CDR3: TGTGCCAGCAGTTTTCGGGAGGGAACTGATACGCAGTATTTT.

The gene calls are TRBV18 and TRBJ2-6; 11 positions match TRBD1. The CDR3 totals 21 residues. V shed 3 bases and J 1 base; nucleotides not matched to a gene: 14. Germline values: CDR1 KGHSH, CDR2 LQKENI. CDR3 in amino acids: CASSPPGTGGPFGSGANVLTF. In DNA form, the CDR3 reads TGTGCCAGCTCACCGCCCGGGACAGGGGGGCCCTTTGGGTCTGGGGCCAACGTCCTGACTTTC.